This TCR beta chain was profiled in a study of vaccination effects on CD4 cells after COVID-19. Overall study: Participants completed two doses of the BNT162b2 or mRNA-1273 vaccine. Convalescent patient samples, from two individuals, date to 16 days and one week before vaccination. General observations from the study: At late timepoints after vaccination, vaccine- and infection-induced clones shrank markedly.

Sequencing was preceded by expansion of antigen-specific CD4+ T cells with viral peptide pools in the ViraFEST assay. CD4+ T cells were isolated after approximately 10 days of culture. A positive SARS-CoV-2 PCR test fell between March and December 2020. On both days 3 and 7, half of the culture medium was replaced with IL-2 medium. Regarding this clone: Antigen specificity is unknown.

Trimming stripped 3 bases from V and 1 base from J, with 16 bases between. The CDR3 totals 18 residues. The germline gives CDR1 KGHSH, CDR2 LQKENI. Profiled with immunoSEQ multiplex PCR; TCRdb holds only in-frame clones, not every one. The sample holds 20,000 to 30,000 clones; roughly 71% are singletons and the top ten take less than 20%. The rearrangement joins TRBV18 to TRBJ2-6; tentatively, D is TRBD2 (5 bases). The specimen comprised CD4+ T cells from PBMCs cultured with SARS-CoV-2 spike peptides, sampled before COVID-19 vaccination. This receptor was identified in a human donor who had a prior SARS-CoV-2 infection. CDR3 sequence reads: CASSPELGRGSGANVLTF. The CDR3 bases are TGTGCCAGCTCACCGGAGCTGGGTAGAGGGTCTGGGGCCAACGTCCTGACTTTC.